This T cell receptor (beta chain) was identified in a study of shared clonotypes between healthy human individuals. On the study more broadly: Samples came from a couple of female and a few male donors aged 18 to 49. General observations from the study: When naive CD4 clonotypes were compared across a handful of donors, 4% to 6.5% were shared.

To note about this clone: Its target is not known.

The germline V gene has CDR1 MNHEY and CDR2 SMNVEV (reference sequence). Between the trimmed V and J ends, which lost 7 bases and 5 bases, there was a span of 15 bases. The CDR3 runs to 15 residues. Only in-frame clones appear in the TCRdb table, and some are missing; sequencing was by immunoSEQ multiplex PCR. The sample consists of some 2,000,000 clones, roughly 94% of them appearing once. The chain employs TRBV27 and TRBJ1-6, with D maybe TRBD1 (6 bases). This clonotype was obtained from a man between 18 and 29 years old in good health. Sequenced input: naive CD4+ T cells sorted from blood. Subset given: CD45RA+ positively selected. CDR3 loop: CASTLVGANNSPLHF. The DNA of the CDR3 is TGTGCCAGCACCCTAGTGGGGGCCAATAATTCACCCCTCCACTTT.